These 25 T cell receptor beta chains originate from one sample sequenced in a study of blood T cell repertoires in COVID-19. TCRdb's table, derived via immunoSEQ multiplex PCR, lists solely in-frame clones and lacks some. The sample lists 110,000 or so clones, around 86% seen once, with approximately 38% in the top ten. What was sequenced was peripheral blood. All receptors derive from an older man with acute or convalescent COVID-19.

The genes are TRBV18 and TRBJ2-1; a possible D gene is TRBD1 (6 bases). The CDR3 has 16 amino acids. Germline values: CDR1 KGHSH, CDR2 LQKENI. Trimming shortened V by 4 bases and J by 7 bases, and 20 bases separated the two germline ends. The DNA of the CDR3 is TGTGCCAGCTCACTCTTCGGGACACTCGAGGGTAATGAGCAGTTCTTC. Protein: CASSLFGTLEGNEQFF.

The chain employs TRBV7-2 and TRBJ2-7; 8 nucleotides line up with TRBD2. CDR1 is SGHTA, CDR2 FQGNSA, per germline. V shed 1 base and J 7 bases; nucleotides not matched to a gene: 9. This CDR3 spans 15 amino acids. The CDR3 region has the DNA TGTGCCAGCAGCTTAGATTCGGGAGGGCCTAGAGAGCAGTACTTC. It yields the protein CASSLDSGGPREQYF.

The chain couples TRBV5-5 to TRBJ1-4; possibly TRBD1 for D (6 bases). Trimming left V 2 bases short and J 11 bases short, with 22 bases between. Germline V CDR1 and CDR2: SGHKS, YYEKEE (reference sequence). This CDR3 is built from 16 residues. Here the CDR3 reads CASSFEGDTRGGKLFF. The CDR3 coding sequence is TGTGCCAGCAGCTTCGAGGGGGACACAAGGGGCGGGAAACTGTTTTTT.

The chain links TRBV28 to TRBJ2-7; unclear D gene. The V and J ends lost 5 bases and 4 bases respectively, with 9 bases between them. The CDR3 runs 12 residues. In germline, CDR1 is MDHEN, CDR2 SYDVKM. CDR3 sequence reads: CASSPIAYEQYF. For the CDR3, the DNA is TGTGCCAGCAGTCCGATAGCTTACGAGCAGTACTTC. Full variable domain (outside the CDR3, taken from reference TRBV28 and TRBJ2-7): DVKVTQSSRYLVKRTGEKVFLECVQDMDHENMFWYRQDPGLGLRLIYFSYDVKMKEKGDIPEGYSVSREKKERFSLILESASTNQTSMYLCASSPIAYEQYFGPGTRLTVT.

The genes are TRBV27 and TRBJ1-1; D gene unclear. The V gene lost 6 bases and the J gene lost 4 bases, with 15 bases spanning the gap. The CDR3 spans 14 residues. Germline lookup yields CDR1 MNHEY and CDR2 SMNVEV (reference sequence). The CDR3 nucleotides are TGTGCCAGCAGCTACAAGTCCCGGGGCACTGAAGCTTTCTTT. This translates into CASSYKSRGTEAFF.

The chain carries TRBV4-3 and TRBJ2-3, with TRBD1 as a possible D gene (6 bases). The CDR3 extends over 17 amino acids. Looked up from germline, CDR1 is LGHNA and CDR2 is YSLEER. Trimming removed 0 bases at V and 1 base at J, with 14 bases between. This chain's CDR3 is CASSQEGPTGRTDTQYF. The CDR3 nucleotides are TGCGCCAGCAGCCAAGAGGGGCCGACAGGTCGCACAGATACGCAGTATTTT.

The V call is TRBV28, the J call TRBJ1-4, with 8 bases that match TRBD1. The CDR3 totals 15 residues. Trimming at V came to 2 bases and at J to 5 bases, leaving 4 bases not matched to a gene. Germline CDR1 MDHEN, CDR2 SYDVKM. In DNA form, the CDR3 reads TGTGCCAGCAGTTTAATTCGACAGGGGAATGAAAAACTGTTTTTT. It translates to CASSLIRQGNEKLFF.

The chain carries TRBV29-1 and TRBJ2-1, with D hard to call. The CDR3 spans 13 residues. V was clipped by 6 bases and J by 5 bases, with 14 bases between them. Per germline, CDR1 SQVTM and CDR2 ANQGSEA. The CDR3 loop reads CSVSVQSDNEQFF. In DNA, the CDR3 is TGCAGCGTATCGGTGCAATCCGACAATGAGCAGTTCTTC.

V gene TRBV7-9 combines with J gene TRBJ2-7, with D possibly matching TRBD1 (6 bases). Trimming shortened V by 5 bases and J by 1 base, and 9 bases separated the two germline ends. Germline V gene lookup returns CDR1 SEHNR and CDR2 FQNEAQ (reference sequence). CDR3 length equals 13 residues. The CDR3 sequence is CASSVDRSYEQYF. In DNA form, the CDR3 reads TGTGCCAGCAGCGTCGACAGGTCCTACGAGCAGTACTTC.

This clone was detected only once. V is TRBV19 and J is TRBJ2-2, with 14 nucleotides matching TRBD2. The junction had 11 bases not matched to a gene; V was cut back by 5 bases and J by 3 bases. The CDR3 extends over 19 amino acids. Germline CDR1 LNHDA, CDR2 SQIVND (reference sequence). CDR3 sequence reads: CASSPIPWTSGRYTGELFF. The CDR3 DNA is TGTGCCAGTAGTCCCATCCCTTGGACTAGCGGGAGGTACACCGGGGAGCTGTTTTTT.

This chain connects TRBV5-1 to TRBJ1-1; a possible D gene is TRBD1 (6 bases). Germline-derived CDR1 and CDR2 are SGHRS and YFSETQ. Deletions cut 4 bases from V and 6 bases from J, with 19 bases between. The CDR3 spans 15 residues. The CDR3, as DNA: TGCGCCAGCAGCCTTAAACCCCAGGGGACGGCTGAAGCTTTCTTT. This gives the protein CASSLKPQGTAEAFF.

The chain carries TRBV3-1 (or the pseudogene TRBV3-2) and TRBJ1-4; tentatively, D is TRBD1 (5 bases). The V and J ends lost 3 bases and 1 base respectively, with 15 bases between them. The CDR3 covers 17 residues. Germline CDR1 reads LGHDT; CDR2 reads YNNKEL (reference sequence). This CDR3 is CASSHSGKGVTNEKLFF. As DNA, the CDR3 is TGTGCCAGCAGCCACTCAGGAAAAGGGGTAACTAATGAAAAACTGTTTTTT.

J is TRBJ1-4 and V is TRBV7-9; the D is unclear. The CDR3 consists of 16 residues. V lost 1 base and J lost 4, with 13 bases in between. Germline CDR1 SEHNR, CDR2 FQNEAQ (reference sequence). In nucleotides, the CDR3 is TGTGCCAGCAGCTTAGTTGAGGCGGCGATTAATGAAAAACTGTTTTTT. Its translation is CASSLVEAAINEKLFF.

CDR3 nucleotide sequence: TGTGCCAGCAGCCATATCATACGAGGGGGGGAAGGGCCTGAAGCTTTCTTT. It yields the protein CASSHIIRGGEGPEAFF. The V gene is TRBV3-1 (or the pseudogene TRBV3-2), the J gene TRBJ1-1, with D maybe TRBD1 (6 bases). This CDR3 is 17 amino acids long. V gave up 3 bases and J gave up 6 bases, with 23 bases separating them. Germline V gives CDR1 LGHDT, CDR2 YNNKEL (reference sequence).

This clone was counted a single time. The chain couples TRBV7-9 to TRBJ2-3, with 12 nucleotides matching TRBD2. This CDR3 region has 18 residues. In germline, CDR1 is SEHNR, CDR2 FQNEAQ (reference sequence). The V gene end was trimmed by 1 base and the J gene end by 1 base; junction bases not matched to a gene: 6. The CDR3 DNA reads TGTGCCAGCAGCTTAGGGACTAGCGGGACGCCCCGCACAGATACGCAGTATTTT. Residues: CASSLGTSGTPRTDTQYF.

The chain links TRBV19 to TRBJ1-5, with 7 nucleotides matching TRBD1. Germline CDR1 LNHDA, CDR2 SQIVND (reference sequence). V shed 5 bases, J shed 3 bases, and the junction held 7 bases outside the gene matches. CDR3 length: 15 residues. CDR3 sequence reads: CASSQSTGLNQPQHF. CDR3 bases: TGTGCCAGTAGTCAATCGACAGGGCTCAATCAGCCCCAGCATTTT.

This rearrangement joins TRBV27 to TRBJ2-7, with D possibly matching TRBD1 (6 bases). The V and J ends lost 3 bases and 2 bases respectively, with 14 bases between them. CDR1 is MNHEY and CDR2 is SMNVEV in the germline V gene (reference sequence). The CDR3 contains 15 residues. The CDR3 is CASSFSGTPTYEQYF. In DNA, the CDR3 is TGTGCCAGCAGTTTTTCCGGGACACCGACCTACGAGCAGTACTTC.

This clone was observed a single time. This chain joins TRBV6-5 and TRBJ2-3, with D perhaps matching TRBD2 (6 bases). CDR1 is MNHEY and CDR2 is SVGAGI in the germline V gene. V was clipped by 7 bases and J by 3 bases, with 17 bases between them. CDR3 size: 15 residues. The CDR3 DNA reads TGTGCCAGCACCGAAGTGGGGGGAGTGACAGATACGCAGTATTTT. Translation gives CASTEVGGVTDTQYF.

The V gene is TRBV3-1 (or the pseudogene TRBV3-2), the J gene TRBJ1-2; 9 bases are a match to TRBD1. Germline CDR1 is LGHDT and CDR2 is YNNKEL (reference sequence). J gave up 11 bases and V 5 bases, and 6 bases lay outside the gene matches. The CDR3 is 12 amino acids. As DNA, the CDR3 is TGTGCCAGCAGCTCGTGGGACAGGGAATACACCTTC. Translated: CASSSWDREYTF.

The V gene is TRBV18, the J gene TRBJ1-5; D may be TRBD1 (6 bases). The CDR3 totals 15 residues. Trimming removed 5 bases from V and 2 bases from J, with 13 bases in between. Looked up from germline, CDR1 is KGHSH and CDR2 is LQKENI. The CDR3 DNA reads TGTGCCAGCTCATCGACAGGACATGGCAATCAGCCCCAGCATTTT. It encodes CASSSTGHGNQPQHF.

This chain uses TRBV5-6 with TRBJ1-6, with TRBD1 identical over 8 bases. With 4 bases clipped from V and 7 bases from J, the junction kept 16 bases outside the gene matches. The V gene's germline CDR1 is SGHDT and CDR2 YYEEEE. The CDR3 sequence is 18 residues long. This chain's CDR3 is CASSPPAGGNLKNSPLHF. The CDR3 nucleotides read TGTGCCAGCAGCCCCCCCGCAGGGGGCAACCTTAAGAATTCACCCCTCCACTTT.

J is TRBJ1-6 and V is TRBV5-1; 9 bases are shared with TRBD1. The CDR3 covers 16 residues. CDR1 is SGHRS and CDR2 is YFSETQ in the germline V gene. V was pared by 0 bases and J by 10 bases, with 8 bases of the junction left unmatched. The CDR3 DNA follows: TGCGCCAGCAGCTTGGACGGGACAGGGCCCAACTCACCCCTCCACTTT. Translated: CASSLDGTGPNSPLHF.

This clone was observed a handful of times. The V call is TRBV19, the J call TRBJ1-5; 8 bases are shared with TRBD1. The germline gives CDR1 LNHDA, CDR2 SQIVND (reference sequence). The CDR3 length is 16 residues. V dropped 6 bases and J dropped 6; count of bases not matched to a gene: 13. CDR3 region: CASRRDGRGPSQPQHF. The CDR3 DNA reads TGTGCCAGTAGACGAGACGGCAGGGGGCCTTCTCAGCCCCAGCATTTT. The full variable domain, its missing parts supplied by reference TRBV19 and TRBJ1-5, is DGGITQSPKYLFRKEGQNVTLSCEQNLNHDAMYWYRQDPGQGLRLIYYSQIVNDFQKGDIAEGYSVSREKKESFPLTVTSAQKNPTAFYLCASRRDGRGPSQPQHFGDGTRLSIL.

This chain links TRBV29-1 with TRBJ2-5; D call uncertain. CDR3 size: 13 residues. The V gene's germline CDR1 is SQVTM and CDR2 ANQGSEA. Between the trimmed V and J ends, which lost 2 bases and 2 bases, there was a span of 9 bases. The CDR3 DNA reads TGCAGCGTTGAATACACCTCACAAGAGACCCAGTACTTC. The encoded protein is CSVEYTSQETQYF.

This clone has more than one count but fewer than ten. This chain joins TRBV28 and TRBJ1-4; TRBD1 matches at 9 bases. The CDR3 is made up of 15 amino acids. Per the germline V gene, CDR1 is MDHEN and CDR2 is SYDVKM. Trimming removed 7 bases from V and 0 bases from J; junction bases left unmatched: 3. The DNA for the CDR3 is TGTGCCAGCACCCGGACAGGGGCAACTAATGAAAAACTGTTTTTT. Its translation is CASTRTGATNEKLFF.